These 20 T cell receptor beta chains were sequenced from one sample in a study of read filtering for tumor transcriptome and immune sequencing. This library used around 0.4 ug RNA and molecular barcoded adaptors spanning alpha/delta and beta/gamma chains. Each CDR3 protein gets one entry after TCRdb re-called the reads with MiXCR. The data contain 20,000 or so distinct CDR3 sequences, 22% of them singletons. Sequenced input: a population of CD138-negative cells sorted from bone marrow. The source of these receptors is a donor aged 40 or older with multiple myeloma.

CDR3 loop: CASSQAGSGNTIYF. The CDR3 DNA sequence: TGTGCCAGCAGCCAAGCCGGCTCTGGAAACACCATATATTTT. This sequence joins TRBV14 and TRBJ1-3, with unresolved D. CDR1 and CDR2 from the germline V gene are SGHDN and FVKESK. The ends were cut back, 1 base at V and 0 bases at J, with 4 bases in the middle. This CDR3 has 14 amino acids.

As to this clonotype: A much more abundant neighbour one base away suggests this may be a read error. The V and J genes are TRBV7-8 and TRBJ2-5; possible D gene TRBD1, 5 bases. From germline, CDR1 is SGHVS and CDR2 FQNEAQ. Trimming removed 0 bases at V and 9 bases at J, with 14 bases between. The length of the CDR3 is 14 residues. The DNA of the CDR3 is TGTGCCAGCAGCTTAGCGGGGCTTGGGCCGGCCCAGTACTTC. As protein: CASSLAGLGPAQYF.

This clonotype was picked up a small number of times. The CDR3 coding sequence is TGTGCCAGCAGCTTAGCGGGGGGGGTAAATGAGCAGTTCTTC. Its protein product is CASSLAGGVNEQFF. The V gene is TRBV7-2, the J gene TRBJ2-1; 7 nucleotides match TRBD2. CDR1 SGHTA and CDR2 FQGNSA come from the germline V gene. V trimming: 0 bases; J trimming: 7 bases; junction bases outside the gene matches: 3. The CDR3 contains 14 residues.

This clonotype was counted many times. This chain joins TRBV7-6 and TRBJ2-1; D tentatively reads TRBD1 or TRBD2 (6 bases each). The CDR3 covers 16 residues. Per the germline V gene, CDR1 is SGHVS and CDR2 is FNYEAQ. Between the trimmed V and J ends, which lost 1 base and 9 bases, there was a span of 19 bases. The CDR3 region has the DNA TGTGCCAGCAGCTTAGAGGGGGGCGCGAGGGCAAGTGAGCAGTTCTTC. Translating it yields CASSLEGGARASEQFF. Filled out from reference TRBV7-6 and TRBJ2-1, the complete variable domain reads GAGVSQSPRYKVTKRGQDVALRCDPISGHVSLYWYRQALGQGPEFLTYFNYEAQQDKSGLPNDRFSAERPEGSISTLTIQRTEQRDSAMYRCASSLEGGARASEQFFGPGTRLTVL.

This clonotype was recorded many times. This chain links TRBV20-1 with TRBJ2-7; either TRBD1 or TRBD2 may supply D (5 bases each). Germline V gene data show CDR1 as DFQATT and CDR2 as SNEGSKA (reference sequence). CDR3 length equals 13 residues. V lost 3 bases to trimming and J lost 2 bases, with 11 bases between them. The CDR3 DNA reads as TGCAGTGCTAGTAAAGGGGACCCCTACGAGCAGTACTTC. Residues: CSASKGDPYEQYF.

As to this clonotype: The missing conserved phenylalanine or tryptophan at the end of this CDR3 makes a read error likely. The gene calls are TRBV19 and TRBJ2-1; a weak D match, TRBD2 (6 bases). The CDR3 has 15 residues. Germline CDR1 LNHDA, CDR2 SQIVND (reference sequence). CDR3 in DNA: TGTGCCAGTAAGGGACTCTCGAGCTCCTACAATGATCAGTTCCTC. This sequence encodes CASKGLSSSYNDQFL.

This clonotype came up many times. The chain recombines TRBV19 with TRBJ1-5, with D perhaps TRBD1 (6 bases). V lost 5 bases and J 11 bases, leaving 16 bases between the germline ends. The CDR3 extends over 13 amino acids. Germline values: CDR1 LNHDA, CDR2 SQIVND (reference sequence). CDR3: CASSPPQGRAQHF. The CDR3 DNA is TGTGCCAGTAGTCCCCCGCAGGGGAGGGCCCAGCATTTT.

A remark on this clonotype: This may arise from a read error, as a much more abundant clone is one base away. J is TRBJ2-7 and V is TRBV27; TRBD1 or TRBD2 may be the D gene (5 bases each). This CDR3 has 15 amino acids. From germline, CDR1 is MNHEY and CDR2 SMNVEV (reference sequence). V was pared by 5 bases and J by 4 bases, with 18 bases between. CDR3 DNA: TGTGCCAGCAGTCCCCGCCCCCGGGGCTGGTACGAGCAGTACTTC. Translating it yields CASSPRPRGWYEQYF.

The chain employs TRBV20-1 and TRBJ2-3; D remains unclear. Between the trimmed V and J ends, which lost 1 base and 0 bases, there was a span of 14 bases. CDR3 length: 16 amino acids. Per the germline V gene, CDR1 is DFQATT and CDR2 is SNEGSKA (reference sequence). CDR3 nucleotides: TGCAGTGCTAGAGGACATCTCTGGGATAGCACAGATACGCAGTATTTT. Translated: CSARGHLWDSTDTQYF.

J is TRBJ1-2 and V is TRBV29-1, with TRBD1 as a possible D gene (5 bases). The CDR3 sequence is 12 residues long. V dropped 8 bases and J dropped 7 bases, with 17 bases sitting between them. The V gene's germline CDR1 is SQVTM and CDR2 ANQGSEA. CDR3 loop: CSPFGRGIGYTF. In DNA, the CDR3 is TGCAGCCCGTTCGGGAGGGGCATTGGCTACACCTTC.

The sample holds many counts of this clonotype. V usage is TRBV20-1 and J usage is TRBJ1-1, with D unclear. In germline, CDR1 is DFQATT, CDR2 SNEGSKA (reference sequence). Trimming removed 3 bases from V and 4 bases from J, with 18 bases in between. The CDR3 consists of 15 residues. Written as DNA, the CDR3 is TGCAGTGCTAGGACCCCCGGAGGGCTCAGCACTGAAGCTTTCTTT. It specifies CSARTPGGLSTEAFF.

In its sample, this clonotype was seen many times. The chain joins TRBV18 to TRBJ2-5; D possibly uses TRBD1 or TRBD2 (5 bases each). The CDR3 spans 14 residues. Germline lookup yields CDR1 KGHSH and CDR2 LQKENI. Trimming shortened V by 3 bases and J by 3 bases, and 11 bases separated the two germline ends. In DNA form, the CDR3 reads TGTGCCAGCTCACCCGGGACCCTAAAAGAGACCCAGTACTTC. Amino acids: CASSPGTLKETQYF. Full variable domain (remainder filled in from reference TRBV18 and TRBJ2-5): NAGVMQNPRHLVRRRGQEARLRCSPMKGHSHVYWYRQLPEEGLKFMVYLQKENIIDESGMPKERFSAEFPKEGPSILRIQQVVRGDSAAYFCASSPGTLKETQYFGPGTRLLVL.

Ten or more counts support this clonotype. The CDR3 here is CASSEGRSTEAFF. DNA of the CDR3: TGTGCCAGCAGTGAGGGGAGGAGCACTGAAGCTTTCTTT. The J gene is TRBJ1-1, the V gene TRBV25-1; no definite D call. V was shortened by 3 bases and J by 4 bases, with 9 bases between the two germline ends. CDR1 is MGHDK and CDR2 is SYGVNS in the germline V gene. This CDR3 has 13 amino acids.

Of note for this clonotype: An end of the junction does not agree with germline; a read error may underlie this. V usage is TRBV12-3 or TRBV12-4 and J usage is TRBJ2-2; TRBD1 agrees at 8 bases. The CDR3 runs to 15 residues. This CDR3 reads CASNLQGGGTGEPFF. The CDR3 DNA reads TGTGCCAGCAACCTACAGGGGGGTGGCACCGGGGAGCCGTTTTTT.

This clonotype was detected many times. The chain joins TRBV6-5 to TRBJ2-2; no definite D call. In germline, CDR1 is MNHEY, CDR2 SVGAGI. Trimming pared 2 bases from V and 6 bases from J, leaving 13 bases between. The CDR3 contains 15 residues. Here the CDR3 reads CASSYGQQIPGELFF. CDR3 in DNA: TGTGCCAGCAGTTACGGGCAACAAATCCCCGGGGAGCTGTTTTTT.

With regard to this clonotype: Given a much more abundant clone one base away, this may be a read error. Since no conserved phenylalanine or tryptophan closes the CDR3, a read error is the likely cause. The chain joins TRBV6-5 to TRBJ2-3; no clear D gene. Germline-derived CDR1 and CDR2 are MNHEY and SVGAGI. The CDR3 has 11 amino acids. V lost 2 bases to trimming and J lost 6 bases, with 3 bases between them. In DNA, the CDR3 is TGTGCCAGCAGTTACCTGGATACGCAGTATCTT. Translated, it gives CASSYLDTQYL.

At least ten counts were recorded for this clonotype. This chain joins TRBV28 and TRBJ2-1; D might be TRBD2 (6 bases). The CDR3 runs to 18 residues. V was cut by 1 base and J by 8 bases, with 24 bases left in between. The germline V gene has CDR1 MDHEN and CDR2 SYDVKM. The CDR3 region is CASSLFPLGGGEVDEQFF. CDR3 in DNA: TGTGCCAGCAGTTTATTCCCACTGGGTGGCGGGGAAGTCGATGAGCAGTTCTTC.

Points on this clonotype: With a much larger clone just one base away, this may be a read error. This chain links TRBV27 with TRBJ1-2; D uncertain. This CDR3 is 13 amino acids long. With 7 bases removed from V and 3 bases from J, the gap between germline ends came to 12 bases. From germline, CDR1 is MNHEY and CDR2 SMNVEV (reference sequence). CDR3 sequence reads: CASTPYPHYGYTF. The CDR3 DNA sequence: TGTGCCAGCACTCCCTATCCCCACTATGGCTACACCTTC.

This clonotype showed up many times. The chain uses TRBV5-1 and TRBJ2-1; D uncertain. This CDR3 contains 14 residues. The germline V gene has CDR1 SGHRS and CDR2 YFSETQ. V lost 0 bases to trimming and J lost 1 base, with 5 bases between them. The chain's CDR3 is CASSLVESYNEQFF. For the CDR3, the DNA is TGCGCCAGCAGCTTGGTAGAGTCCTACAATGAGCAGTTCTTC.

The CDR3 DNA is TGCAGTGCTAGTAGCGGGAACCAAGAGACCCAGTACTTC. This translates into CSASSGNQETQYF. The chain links TRBV20-1 to TRBJ2-5, with 8 positions matching TRBD2. The CDR3 has 13 amino acids. Trimming cost V 3 bases and J 0 bases; bases outside gene matches: 0. Germline V gene data show CDR1 as DFQATT and CDR2 as SNEGSKA (reference sequence).